This TCR beta chain originates from a study of control samples from healthy donors and cancer patients. Sequencing used immunoSEQ multiplex PCR; TCRdb keeps in-frame clones, though not all of them. The sample includes 100,000 to 150,000 clones, 90% seen only once; the top ten take 2% to 3%. Sequences were obtained from blood. The clonotype was recovered from a man aged 40-50 years in good health.

In nucleotides, the CDR3 is TGTGCCAGTAGCAGGACAGGATCTTCTGCGAACACCGGGGAGCTGTTTTTT. Translation gives CASSRTGSSANTGELFF. V gene TRBV19 combines with J gene TRBJ2-2; 7 nucleotides line up with TRBD1. The germline V gene encodes CDR1 LNHDA and CDR2 SQIVND (reference sequence). The CDR3 contains 17 residues. Trimming cost V 6 bases and J 0 bases; bases outside gene matches: 10.